This TCR beta chain stems from a study of beta chain features in type 1 diabetes. Study-level information: Taken together, all samples contributed roughly 100 million examined sorted cells.

Sequenced material consisted of expressed TCRB transcripts (all of the isolated RNA was reverse transcribed). Deep immunoSEQ sequencing covered naive, central memory and regulatory T cell samples. The method was immunoSEQ multiplex PCR; TCRdb's version includes in-frame clones alone and lacks a portion of them. The table lists 130,000 to 150,000 clones, roughly 50% of them singletons, with roughly 0.42% in the top ten. V shed 4 bases and J shed 1 base, with 14 bases lying between them. In germline, CDR1 is SGHRS, CDR2 YFSETQ. The CDR3 loop spans 15 amino acids. On this clone: Antigen unknown.

Averaging roughly 100 mL, one heparinised blood draw was given by each donor. Overall study findings and caveats: Insertions were fewer and deletions more numerous at VDJ junctions in type 1 diabetes patients.

Sample: Tregs from blood. The clonotype comes from a man younger than 35 in good health. J is TRBJ1-1 and V is TRBV5-1; D not certain. The CDR3 nucleotides read TGCGCCAGCAGCCGTTGGAGGACGACGAACACTGAAGCTTTCTTT. This codes for CASSRWRTTNTEAFF.